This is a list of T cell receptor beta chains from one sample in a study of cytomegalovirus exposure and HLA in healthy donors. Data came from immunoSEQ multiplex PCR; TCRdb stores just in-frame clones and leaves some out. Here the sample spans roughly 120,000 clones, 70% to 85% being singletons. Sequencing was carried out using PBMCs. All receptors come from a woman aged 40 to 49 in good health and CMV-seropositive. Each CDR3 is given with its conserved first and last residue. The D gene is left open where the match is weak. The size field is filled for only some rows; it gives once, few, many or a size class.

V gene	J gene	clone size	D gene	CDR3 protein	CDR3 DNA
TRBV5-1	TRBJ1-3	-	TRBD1	CASSSNRGPGNTIYF	TGCGCCAGCAGTTCCAACAGGGGGCCTGGAAACACCATATATTTT
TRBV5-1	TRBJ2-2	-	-	CASSGGDRNTGELFF	TGCGCCAGCAGCGGAGGGGACCGCAACACCGGGGAGCTGTTTTTT
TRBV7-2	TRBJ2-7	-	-	CASSLSLGSSYEQYF	TGTGCCAGCAGCTTAAGTCTCGGGAGCTCCTACGAGCAGTACTTC
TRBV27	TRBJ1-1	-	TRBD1	CASRGTGGGGTEAFF	TGTGCCAGCAGAGGGACAGGGGGCGGCGGCACTGAAGCTTTCTTT
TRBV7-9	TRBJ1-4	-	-	CASSADPGSGKLFF	TGTGCCAGCAGCGCCGACCCCGGGTCCGGAAAACTGTTTTTT
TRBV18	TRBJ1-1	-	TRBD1	CASSPGTGNTEAFF	TGTGCCAGCTCACCAGGGACAGGGAACACTGAAGCTTTCTTT
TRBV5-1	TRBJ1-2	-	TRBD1	CASSLADRGQGYTF	TGCGCCAGCAGCTTGGCTGACAGGGGGCAAGGCTACACCTTC
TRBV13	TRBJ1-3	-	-	CASSPSDNSGNTIYF	TGTGCCAGCAGCCCTTCGGACAACTCTGGAAACACCATATATTTT
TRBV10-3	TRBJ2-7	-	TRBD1	CATGTAYEQYF	TGTGCCACCGGGACAGCCTACGAGCAGTACTTC
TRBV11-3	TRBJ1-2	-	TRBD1	CASSMSGTGGDYGYTF	TGTGCCAGCAGCATGAGCGGGACAGGGGGCGACTATGGCTACACCTTC
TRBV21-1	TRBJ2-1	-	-	CASSCDNEQFF	TGTGCCAGCAGCTGCGACAATGAGCAGTTCTTC
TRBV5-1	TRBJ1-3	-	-	CASSLAGIGNTIYF	TGCGCCAGCAGCTTGGCAGGGATAGGAAACACCATATATTTT
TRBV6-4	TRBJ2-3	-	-	CASSGMTGRPDTQYF	TGTGCCAGCAGTGGAATGACAGGGAGGCCAGATACGCAGTATTTT
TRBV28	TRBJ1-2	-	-	CASSPRTSGRFNYGYTF	TGTGCCAGCAGTCCCCGGACGAGCGGGCGCTTCAACTATGGCTACACCTTC
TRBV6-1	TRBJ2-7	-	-	CASSEADSYEQYF	TGTGCCAGCAGTGAGGCGGACTCCTACGAGCAGTACTTC
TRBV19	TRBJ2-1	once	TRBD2	CASSRTSGVLSSYNEQFF	TGTGCCAGTAGTCGGACTAGCGGAGTCCTGAGCTCCTACAATGAGCAGTTCTTC
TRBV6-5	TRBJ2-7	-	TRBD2	CASSYRGDQPYEQYF	TGTGCCAGCAGTTACCGGGGGGACCAACCCTACGAGCAGTACTTC
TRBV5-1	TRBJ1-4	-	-	CASSLGPNEKLFF	TGCGCCAGCAGCCTGGGGCCCAATGAAAAACTGTTTTTT
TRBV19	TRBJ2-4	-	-	CASSLPRGPGRAKNIQYF	TGTGCCAGTAGTCTCCCCCGGGGTCCCGGGCGAGCCAAAAACATTCAGTACTTC
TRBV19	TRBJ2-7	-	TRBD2	CASSIDLASGSSYEQYF	TGTGCCAGTAGTATAGACCTTGCTAGCGGGAGCTCATACGAGCAGTACTTC
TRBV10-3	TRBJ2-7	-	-	CAISEGGQPSYEQYF	TGTGCCATCAGTGAGGGGGGCCAACCCTCCTACGAGCAGTACTTC
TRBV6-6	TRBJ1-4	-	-	CASSSTGRAELFF	TGTGCCAGCAGTTCAACGGGCAGGGCTGAACTGTTTTTT
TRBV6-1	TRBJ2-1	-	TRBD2	CASVVTSGRPEQFF	TGTGCCAGCGTGGTGACTAGCGGGAGACCTGAGCAGTTCTTC
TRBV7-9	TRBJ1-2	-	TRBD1	CSSSLEQGVNGYTF	TGTTCCAGCAGCTTAGAACAGGGGGTTAATGGCTACACCTTC
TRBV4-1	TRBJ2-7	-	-	CASSQEVGGAYEQYF	TGCGCCAGCAGCCAAGAAGTGGGAGGAGCCTACGAGCAGTACTTC
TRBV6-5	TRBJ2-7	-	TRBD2	CASRPTSGNYEQYF	TGTGCCAGCAGGCCAACTAGCGGGAATTACGAGCAGTACTTC
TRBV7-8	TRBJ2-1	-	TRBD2	CASSSLLGGTATSEQFF	TGTGCCAGCAGCTCCTTATTGGGGGGGACTGCGACATCGGAGCAGTTCTTC
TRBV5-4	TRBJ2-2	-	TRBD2	CASSLGGGLDTGELFF	TGTGCCAGCAGCTTGGGCGGGGGACTGGACACCGGGGAGCTGTTTTTT
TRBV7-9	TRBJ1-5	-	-	CASSLGTGRHQPQHF	TGTGCCAGCAGCTTAGGGACCGGGAGGCATCAGCCCCAGCATTTT
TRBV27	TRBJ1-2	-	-	CASSPQTGTYYGYTF	TGTGCCAGCAGTCCCCAAACAGGGACCTACTATGGCTACACCTTC
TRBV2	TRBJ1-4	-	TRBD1	CASRGQGAEKLFF	TGTGCCAGCAGAGGACAGGGGGCGGAAAAACTGTTTTTT
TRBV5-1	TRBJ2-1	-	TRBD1	CASSLYGQEEYNEQFF	TGCGCCAGCAGCTTGTACGGACAGGAGGAATACAATGAGCAGTTCTTC
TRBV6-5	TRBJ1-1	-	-	CASSYSWAAGGEAFF	TGTGCCAGCAGTTACTCGTGGGCAGCGGGAGGTGAAGCTTTCTTT
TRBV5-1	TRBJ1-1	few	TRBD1	CASSDRQGPSRTEAFF	TGCGCCAGCAGCGATAGACAGGGGCCGTCTCGCACTGAAGCTTTCTTT
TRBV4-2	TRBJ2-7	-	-	CASSQVAGTGYEQYF	TGTGCCAGCAGCCAAGTGGCGGGAACGGGGTACGAGCAGTACTTC
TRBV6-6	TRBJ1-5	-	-	CASSYVGSNQPQHF	TGTGCCAGCAGTTACGTCGGTAGCAATCAGCCCCAGCATTTT
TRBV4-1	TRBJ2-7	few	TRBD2	CASSQRSGTSGYEQYF	TGCGCCAGCAGCCAGAGATCCGGGACTAGCGGCTACGAGCAGTACTTC
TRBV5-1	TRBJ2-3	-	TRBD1	CASSHKTGSPDTQYF	TGCGCCAGCAGCCACAAGACAGGGTCCCCAGATACGCAGTATTTT
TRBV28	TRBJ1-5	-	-	CASRQFDSNQPQHF	TGTGCCAGCAGACAGTTCGATAGCAATCAGCCCCAGCATTTT
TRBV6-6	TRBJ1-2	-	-	CASRDSLSYGYTF	TGTGCCAGCAGGGACAGTCTGAGCTATGGCTACACCTTC
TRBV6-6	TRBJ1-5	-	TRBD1	CASTRGTNQPQHF	TGTGCCAGCACCAGGGGGACAAATCAGCCCCAGCATTTT
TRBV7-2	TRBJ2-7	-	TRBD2	CASRGLAGRGEQYF	TGTGCCAGCAGAGGACTAGCGGGAAGGGGGGAGCAGTACTTC
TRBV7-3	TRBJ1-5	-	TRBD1	CASSWDRASNQPQHF	TGTGCCAGCAGCTGGGACAGGGCCAGCAATCAGCCCCAGCATTTT
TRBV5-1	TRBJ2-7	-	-	CASSLAGPSYEQYF	TGCGCCAGCAGCTTGGCGGGTCCCTCCTACGAGCAGTACTTC